These T cell receptor beta chains were read from a single sample in a study of blood T cell repertoires in COVID-19. TCRdb's table, derived via immunoSEQ multiplex PCR, lists solely in-frame clones and lacks some. The sample consists of 200,000 to 250,000 clones, approximately 86% of them appearing once. Sequencing used peripheral blood. Source of these receptors: a man between 18 and 29 years old with active or convalescent COVID-19. Each CDR3 is given with its conserved first and last residue.

j_call | cdr3_length | v_call | cdr3_aa
TRBJ2-7 | 12 | TRBV24-1 | CATSDFSGEQYF
TRBJ2-1 | 14 | TRBV5-1 | CASSPSRLAGEQFF
TRBJ2-2 | 15 | TRBV5-1 | CASSFTGGYTGELFF
TRBJ2-3 | 16 | TRBV27 | CASSSNSGRGTDTQYF
TRBJ2-5 | 13 | TRBV7-3 | CASSLSTLETQYF
TRBJ1-4 | 15 | TRBV28 | CASSLHRGPNEKLFF
TRBJ2-2 | 14 | TRBV18 | CASSRDSLTGELFF
TRBJ1-2 | 12 | TRBV12-5 | CASNQGVGGYTF
TRBJ2-5 | 18 | TRBV24-1 | CATSDPTGGGARQETQYF
TRBJ2-6 | 14 | TRBV27 | CATLRGGGANVLTF
TRBJ2-3 | 14 | TRBV2 | CASSDQWRIDTQYF
TRBJ2-5 | 15 | TRBV30 | CAWRSSGTTRKTQYF
TRBJ2-1 | 18 | TRBV18 | CASSPRTGETATYNEQFF
TRBJ2-3 | 16 | TRBV15 | CATSRDPGGRGDTQYF
TRBJ2-3 | 11 | TRBV19 | CASKGGDTQYF
TRBJ2-5 | 14 | TRBV5-1 | CASSPDRRQETQYF
TRBJ2-7 | 15 | TRBV4-2 | CASSLRDEGLSEQYF
TRBJ2-3 | 14 | TRBV28 | CASRSLAGTDTQYF
TRBJ2-7 | 13 | TRBV12-3/TRBV12-4 | CASRGLANNEQYF
TRBJ2-1 | 17 | TRBV9 | CASSGGTSGMGYNEQFF
TRBJ2-1 | 14 | TRBV3-1/TRBV3-2 | CASSHGTVPNEQFF